The next 27 T cell receptor beta chains were all read from a single sample in a study of shared clonotypes between healthy human individuals. This table comes from immunoSEQ multiplex PCR, and its TCRdb copy is limited to in-frame clones, with some not included. The sample consists of around 430,000 clones, around 79% of them appearing once. Specimen: PBMCs. The receptors originated from a woman in her thirties or forties in good health. Some clones in this sample may be carry-over from other donors' samples.

The chain combines TRBV11-2 with TRBJ2-4; 9 bases agree with TRBD2. The CDR3 runs 17 residues. CDR1 is SGHAT, CDR2 FQNNGV, per germline. Unmatched junction bases numbered 16, after V lost 5 bases and J lost 8 bases. CDR3 amino acids: CASSRLGSGRQRDIQYF. The CDR3 coding sequence is TGTGCCAGCAGCCGCCTGGGTAGCGGGAGACAGAGGGACATTCAGTACTTC.

This sequence joins TRBV15 and TRBJ2-3; D unresolved. The CDR3 sequence is 15 residues long. Per the germline V gene, CDR1 is LNHNV and CDR2 is YYDKDF (reference sequence). Trimming cost V 1 base and J 4 bases, with 12 bases left between them. The CDR3 loop is CATSRVPSLPDTQYF. As DNA, the CDR3 is TGTGCCACCAGCAGAGTTCCTAGTTTGCCAGATACGCAGTATTTT.

The V gene is TRBV7-2, the J gene TRBJ2-5; the D is unclear. V gave up 3 bases and J gave up 1 base, with 9 bases separating them. The germline V gene has CDR1 SGHTA and CDR2 FQGNSA. This CDR3 spans 14 amino acids. The CDR3 DNA is TGTGCCAGCAGCTTGGTGCAAAGCCAAGAGACCCAGTACTTC. Its protein is CASSLVQSQETQYF.

Worth noting for this clone: The same CDR3 also results from other DNA sequences found in this sample. CDR3 DNA sequence: TGTGCCAGCAGCGTAGGGGTCGGGACCAACTATGGCTACACCTTC. Amino acid sequence: CASSVGVGTNYGYTF. This rearrangement joins TRBV9 to TRBJ1-2, with TRBD1 as a possible D gene (5 bases). This CDR3 comprises 15 residues. V was cut by 0 bases and J by 2 bases, with 11 bases left in between. Germline V gene sequence: CDR1 SGDLS, CDR2 YYNGEE.

This clone was seen many times. The rearrangement links TRBV5-4 to TRBJ2-1; unclear D gene. V was trimmed by 4 bases and J by 15 bases, leaving 20 bases between them. This CDR3 has 13 residues. Germline loops: CDR1 SGHNT, CDR2 YYREEE (reference sequence). CDR3 amino acids: CASSTWTAGLLFF. The CDR3 DNA is TGTGCCAGCAGCACCTGGACCGCCGGTCTCTTGTTCTTC.

This clone was recorded only once. This rearrangement joins TRBV29-1 to TRBJ2-1; the D gene is possibly TRBD2 (6 bases). Trimming took off 4 bases at V and 4 bases at J, with 14 bases between the two ends. In germline, CDR1 is SQVTM, CDR2 ANQGSEA. This CDR3 region has 14 residues. Written as DNA, the CDR3 is TGCAGCGTTGCGAACCGGGGGTCATACAATGAGCAGTTCTTC. This translates into CSVANRGSYNEQFF.

The chain has TRBV5-4 and TRBJ1-4; D is unclear. This CDR3 contains 11 residues. The V gene lost 4 bases and the J gene lost 10 bases, with 8 bases spanning the gap. Germline V gene data show CDR1 as SGHNT and CDR2 as YYREEE (reference sequence). Here the CDR3 DNA reads TGTGCCAGCAGCCTGGGAGGAAAACTGTTTTTT. This codes for CASSLGGKLFF. Full variable domain (rest looked up from reference TRBV5-4 and TRBJ1-4): ETGVTQSPTHLIKTRGQQVTLRCSSQSGHNTVSWYQQALGQGPQFIFQYYREEENGRGNFPPRFSGLQFPNYSSELNVNALELDDSALYLCASSLGGKLFFGSGTQLSVL.

J is TRBJ2-1 and V is TRBV27, with D perhaps TRBD2 (5 bases). From germline, CDR1 is MNHEY and CDR2 SMNVEV (reference sequence). CDR3 length: 14 amino acids. V shed 8 bases and J shed 7 bases, with 18 bases lying between them. Here the CDR3 reads CASSSLAVGNEQFF. CDR3 coding DNA: TGTGCCAGCTCTAGCTTGGCAGTGGGGAATGAGCAGTTCTTC.

The rearrangement joins TRBV11-2 to TRBJ2-1; D is possibly TRBD2 (5 bases). The CDR3 extends over 16 amino acids. In germline, CDR1 is SGHAT, CDR2 FQNNGV. Between the trimmed V and J ends, which lost 5 bases and 3 bases, there was a span of 17 bases. As DNA, the CDR3 is TGTGCCAGCAGCGTCTTAGCGAGTTCTTTCTACAATGAGCAGTTCTTC. As protein: CASSVLASSFYNEQFF.

This clone has only one observation. The chain joins TRBV5-1 to TRBJ2-2; 7 bases align to TRBD1. The junction had 9 bases not matched to a gene; V was cut back by 2 bases and J by 5 bases. The CDR3 runs to 16 residues. CDR1 and CDR2 (germline): SGHRS, YFSETQ. The CDR3 DNA sequence: TGCGCCAGCAGCTTCTTTCGACAGGGTGGGACCGGGGAGCTGTTTTTT. Translated, it gives CASSFFRQGGTGELFF.

This clone was found once. The rearrangement uses TRBV18 and TRBJ2-7; D may be TRBD1 (6 bases). Trimming stripped 2 bases from V and 4 bases from J, with 12 bases between. CDR1 is KGHSH, CDR2 LQKENI, per germline. The CDR3 covers 14 residues. The DNA of the CDR3 is TGTGCCAGCTCACCAGCAGGGGCGCCGTACGAGCAGTACTTC. This gives the protein CASSPAGAPYEQYF.

The chain is built from TRBV6-6 and TRBJ1-4; 8 nucleotides match TRBD1. This CDR3 has 16 amino acids. Germline V gene data show CDR1 as MNHNY and CDR2 as SVGAGI (reference sequence). V lost 7 bases and J lost 8; bases outside the gene matches: 15. The CDR3 DNA reads TGTGCCAGCAACCGAGGACAGGGTATGGGGGGAGAAAAACTGTTTTTT. It encodes CASNRGQGMGGEKLFF.

The rearrangement links TRBV5-1 to TRBJ1-4; 8 bases fit TRBD1. The germline V gene encodes CDR1 SGHRS and CDR2 YFSETQ. V trimming: 1 base; J trimming: 8 bases; junction bases outside the gene matches: 10. The CDR3 has 16 residues. The CDR3 protein is CASSLSGTGTLEKLFF. In nucleotides, the CDR3 is TGCGCCAGCAGCTTGAGTGGGACAGGCACCTTAGAAAAACTGTTTTTT.

The J gene is TRBJ2-3, the V gene TRBV2, with D possibly matching TRBD2 (5 bases). The germline V and J ends were trimmed by 6 bases and 3 bases, with 13 bases remaining between them. This CDR3 comprises 14 residues. Per germline, CDR1 SNHLY and CDR2 FYNNEI. This CDR3 is CASSGVLETDTQYF. The CDR3 nucleotides read TGTGCCAGCAGCGGGGTCCTTGAGACAGATACGCAGTATTTT.

This chain links TRBV30 with TRBJ2-1, with 9 bases that match TRBD2. The CDR3 spans 15 residues. Unmatched junction bases numbered 10, after V lost 2 bases and J lost 8 bases. Germline V lookup: CDR1 GTSNPN, CDR2 SVGIG (reference sequence). The CDR3 sequence: CAWSSGLAPPDEQFF. The CDR3 DNA reads TGTGCCTGGAGTTCGGGACTAGCTCCTCCCGATGAGCAGTTCTTC.

The chain combines TRBV7-9 with TRBJ2-1; the D call may be TRBD1 or TRBD2 (5 bases each). Germline V lookup: CDR1 SEHNR, CDR2 FQNEAQ (reference sequence). Trimming took off 5 bases at V and 9 bases at J, with 20 bases between the two ends. The CDR3 consists of 15 residues. CDR3 bases: TGTGCCAGCAGCAAACCCGGGGCCTATACAGGTGAGCAGTTCTTC. Protein: CASSKPGAYTGEQFF.

This clone was counted once. The chain recombines TRBV4-1 with TRBJ2-5; possibly TRBD2 for D (6 bases). Germline V CDR1 and CDR2: MGHRA, YSYEKL. The V end lost 4 bases, the J end lost 2 bases, and 11 bases lay between the germline ends. The CDR3 length is 14 residues. Here the CDR3 DNA reads TGCGCCAGCAGCCTCAGGACTATTCAAGAGACCCAGTACTTC. It codes for CASSLRTIQETQYF.

V is TRBV6-4 and J is TRBJ2-5; 9 bases map to TRBD2. Germline values: CDR1 MRHNA, CDR2 SNTAGT. The CDR3 consists of 15 residues. With 5 bases clipped from V and 5 bases from J, the junction kept 9 bases outside the gene matches. CDR3 in amino acids: CASSMVAGESETQYF. The CDR3 DNA sequence: TGTGCCAGCAGTATGGTAGCGGGAGAATCGGAGACCCAGTACTTC.

This chain links TRBV9 with TRBJ2-1; D gene unclear. V lost 4 bases and J 6 bases, leaving 14 bases between the germline ends. The CDR3 has 14 amino acids. Per the germline V gene, CDR1 is SGDLS and CDR2 is YYNGEE. The CDR3 DNA reads TGTGCCAGCAGCCGCAGCGATAGTGTCAATGAGCAGTTCTTC. It is translated as CASSRSDSVNEQFF.

This clone was seen many times. Since a far larger clone is one base different, this is likely a read error. In the same sample, other DNA sequences code for this CDR3. The chain combines TRBV2 with TRBJ2-2, with 12 nucleotides matching TRBD1. This CDR3 has 16 residues. Germline V gene sequence: CDR1 SNHLY, CDR2 FYNNEI. With 8 bases clipped from V and 4 bases from J, the junction kept 8 bases outside the gene matches. The CDR3 reads CASSGTGGGLTGELFF. CDR3 sequence (DNA): TGTGCCAGCTCCGGGACAGGGGGCGGTCTCACCGGGGAGCTGTTTTTT.

The chain has TRBV11-2 and TRBJ2-1; 9 nucleotides match TRBD2. Germline V gene sequence: CDR1 SGHAT, CDR2 FQNNGV. The junction had 8 bases not matched to a gene; V was cut back by 3 bases and J by 5 bases. The CDR3 is made up of 16 amino acids. CDR3 region: CASSLAVASGDNEQFF. The CDR3 DNA follows: TGTGCCAGCAGCTTGGCGGTTGCTAGCGGGGACAATGAGCAGTTCTTC.

The rearrangement joins TRBV30 to TRBJ2-3; TRBD1 matches at 7 bases. Germline lookup yields CDR1 GTSNPN and CDR2 SVGIG (reference sequence). V trimming: 0 bases; J trimming: 5 bases; junction bases outside the gene matches: 14. The CDR3 is 17 residues long. DNA for the CDR3: TGTGCCTGGAGTGTAACCCGGACAGGACTGGGGAGAGATACGCAGTATTTT. This gives the protein CAWSVTRTGLGRDTQYF.

The chain recombines TRBV25-1 with TRBJ1-1, with D possibly being TRBD1 (5 bases). The germline V and J ends were trimmed by 4 bases and 4 bases, with 10 bases remaining between them. This CDR3 spans 13 amino acids. Germline V gene sequence: CDR1 MGHDK, CDR2 SYGVNS. For the CDR3, the DNA is TGTGCCAGCAGTGTACCGACAGCCACTGAAGCTTTCTTT. It encodes CASSVPTATEAFF.

The V and J genes are TRBV6-1 and TRBJ2-7; TRBD2 matches 11 bases. This CDR3 comprises 14 residues. Germline V gene sequence: CDR1 MNHNS, CDR2 SASEGT. V dropped 1 base and J dropped 6; count of bases not matched to a gene: 2. CDR3 in DNA: TGTGCCAGCAGTGAAGTAGCGGGAGGGGGCGAGCAGTACTTC. It is translated as CASSEVAGGGEQYF.

The rearrangement uses TRBV28 and TRBJ1-2; 7 nucleotides match TRBD1. In germline, CDR1 is MDHEN, CDR2 SYDVKM. CDR3 length equals 17 residues. V lost 8 bases to trimming and J lost 5 bases; unmatched junction nucleotides: 20. The CDR3 DNA reads TGTGCCAGCCGTATTTACTCCCCAAACAGGGGCCGATATGGCTACACCTTC. The encoded protein is CASRIYSPNRGRYGYTF.

V gene TRBV5-4 combines with J gene TRBJ2-3; no clear D. The CDR3 is 15 residues long. The germline V and J ends were trimmed by 3 bases and 2 bases, with 13 bases remaining between them. Germline CDR1 reads SGHNT; CDR2 reads YYREEE (reference sequence). CDR3 region: CASSSGAQPTDTQYF. CDR3 bases: TGTGCCAGCAGCTCCGGAGCACAACCCACAGATACGCAGTATTTT.

J is TRBJ1-4 and V is TRBV5-1; tentative D call: TRBD1 (5 bases). Trimming cost V 0 bases and J 8 bases, with 17 bases left between them. The CDR3 contains 16 residues. Germline V gene sequence: CDR1 SGHRS, CDR2 YFSETQ. CDR3 DNA: TGCGCCAGCAGCTTGGGGGGGTCTCACATGGGCGAAAAACTGTTTTTT. Encoded protein: CASSLGGSHMGEKLFF.